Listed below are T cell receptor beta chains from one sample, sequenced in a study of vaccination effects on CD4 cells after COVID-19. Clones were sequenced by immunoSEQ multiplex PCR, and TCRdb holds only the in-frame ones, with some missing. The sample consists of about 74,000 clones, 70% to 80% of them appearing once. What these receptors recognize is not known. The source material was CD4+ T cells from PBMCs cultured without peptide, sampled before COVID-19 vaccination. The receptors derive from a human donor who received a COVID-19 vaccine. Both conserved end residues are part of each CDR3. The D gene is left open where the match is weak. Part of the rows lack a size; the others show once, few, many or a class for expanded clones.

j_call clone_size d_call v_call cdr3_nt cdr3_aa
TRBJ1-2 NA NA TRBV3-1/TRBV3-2 TGTGCCAGCAGCCAGGCGGACGGAAGGCATGGCTATGGCTACACCTTC CASSQADGRHGYGYTF
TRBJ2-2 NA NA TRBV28 TGTGCCACCATGCGCCCCCGGGGGGCCGCCGGGGAGCTGTTTTTT CATMRPRGAAGELFF
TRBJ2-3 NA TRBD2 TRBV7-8 TGTGCCAGCAGCTTAGGGTTCGCGGGGGGCCAGGATACGCAGTATTTT CASSLGFAGGQDTQYF
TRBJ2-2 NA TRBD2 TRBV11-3 TGTGCCAGCAGCTTAAACTCTAGCGGGGGCGAGGGGACCGGGGAGCTGTTTTTT CASSLNSSGGEGTGELFF
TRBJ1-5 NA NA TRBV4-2 TGTGCCAGCAGCCAATCCCGGGACGTTAGCAATCAGCCCCAGCATTTT CASSQSRDVSNQPQHF
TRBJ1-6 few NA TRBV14 TGTGCCAGCAGCCAAGACAGGGTCGCTTCACCCCTCCACTTT CASSQDRVASPLHF
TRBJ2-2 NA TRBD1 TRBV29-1 TGCAGCGGGAAAGGACAGGGGAACGCCGGGGAGCTGTTTTTT CSGKGQGNAGELFF
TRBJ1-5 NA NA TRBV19 TGTGCCAGTAGTATAGACCCCAGGGGAAATCAGCCCCAGCATTTT CASSIDPRGNQPQHF
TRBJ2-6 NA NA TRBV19 TGTGCCAGTAGTAGAGGTGGGGCTGGCTCTGGGGCCAACGTCCTGACTTTC CASSRGGAGSGANVLTF
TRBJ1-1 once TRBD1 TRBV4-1 TGCGCCAGCAGCCAAGATACCGGGGACAGAATTGGCACTGAAGCTTTCTTT CASSQDTGDRIGTEAFF
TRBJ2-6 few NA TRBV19 TGTGCCAGTAGTCCCGGAGAGGGAGCGGGGGCCAACGTCCTGACTTTC CASSPGEGAGANVLTF
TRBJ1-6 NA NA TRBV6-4 TGTGCCAGCAGTGACTTGGATAGCTCCTATAATTCACCCCTCCACTTT CASSDLDSSYNSPLHF
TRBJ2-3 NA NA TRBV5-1 TGCGCCAGCAGCCTGAGGCTGGGCGTGACAGATACGCAGTATTTT CASSLRLGVTDTQYF
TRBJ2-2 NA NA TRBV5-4 TGTGCCAGCAGCTTGAGCCAGGCGAACACCGGGGAGCTGTTTTTT CASSLSQANTGELFF
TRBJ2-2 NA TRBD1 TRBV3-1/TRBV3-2 TGTGCCAGTGACAGGGGTGAGGGGGAGCTGTTTTTT CASDRGEGELFF